This record concerns one T cell receptor (beta chain) sequence. With 9 bases clipped from V and 7 bases from J, the junction kept 9 bases outside the gene matches. The CDR3 contains 13 residues. Germline V gene data show CDR1 as SGHNT and CDR2 as YYREEE (reference sequence). This entry belongs to a study of blood T cell repertoires in COVID-19. Study-wide context: From the United States, Italy and Spain came samples of acute and convalescent COVID-19.

Sequencing was performed with immunoSEQ multiplex PCR; in TCRdb, only in-frame clones are kept and a portion is missing. The sample consists of 250,000 or so clones, around nine tenths of them appearing once. Input material: peripheral blood. The source of this sequence is a man between 40 and 49 years old with active or convalescent COVID-19. V is TRBV5-4 and J is TRBJ2-1; TRBD2 matches at 8 bases. The CDR3: CATHRGGVNEQFF. CDR3 DNA sequence: TGTGCCACCCATCGGGGGGGGGTGAATGAGCAGTTCTTC.